The following is a T cell receptor (beta chain) sequence with its context. No antigen is known for it. This entry is derived from a study of OX40 agonist ivuxolimab in advanced cancers. Study information: About 40% of patients had received prior checkpoint inhibitor therapy. Overall study findings and caveats: Low normalized T-cell clonal expansion was also seen in some nonresponders.

TCRdb's copy holds only in-frame clones and misses some; the assay was immunoSEQ multiplex PCR. The sample lists 85,000 to 95,000 clones, 85% to 90% occurring once. The V gene end was trimmed by 7 bases and the J gene end by 0 bases; junction bases not matched to a gene: 4. CDR1 is SGHDN, CDR2 FVKESK, per germline. The CDR3 runs 15 residues. The TCR comes from an adult with an advanced solid tumor such as melanoma, head and neck, liver or kidney cancer. The sample in question was CD4+ or CD8+ T cells sorted from blood, obtained in a trial of the OX40 agonist ivuxolimab. The gene calls are TRBV14 and TRBJ2-3; 10 bases line up with TRBD2. The CDR3 DNA is TGTGCCAGCACCCTAGCGGGAGAGAGCACAGATACGCAGTATTTT. It specifies CASTLAGESTDTQYF. Looking up the rest from reference TRBV14 and TRBJ2-3 gives the full variable domain: EAGVTQFPSHSVIEKGQTVTLRCDPISGHDNLYWYRRVMGKEIKFLLHFVKESKQDESGMPNNRFLAERTGGTYSTLKVQPAELEDSGVYFCASTLAGESTDTQYFGPGTRLTVL.